Listed here is a single TCR beta chain. What it binds is unknown. Sequencing used immunoSEQ multiplex PCR; TCRdb keeps in-frame clones, though not all of them. The table includes fewer than 50,000 clones, approximately 86% detected once. This sample was included in a study of radiotherapy plus CTLA-4 blockade in lung cancer. Study context: In around 17% of patients, objective responses were seen; roughly 30% had disease control.

V lost 5 bases and J lost 3; bases outside the gene matches: 4. The CDR3 is 15 residues long. The germline gives CDR1 ENHRY, CDR2 SYGVKD. Study outcomes and limitations: There was expansion of tumor-derived TCR clones in blood after radiotherapy plus ipilimumab. Increased serum interferon-beta after radiation also reportedly predicted response strongly.

This chain joins TRBV10-3 and TRBJ2-3, with TRBD1 matching 11 bases. Specimen: peripheral blood, collected from a patient treated with radiotherapy plus ipilimumab. The clonotype originates from a human donor with non-small cell lung cancer whose response to radiotherapy plus ipilimumab could not be evaluated. CDR3 sequence: CAISTGTGGTDTQYF. The CDR3 region has the DNA TGTGCCATCAGTACCGGGACAGGGGGTACAGATACGCAGTATTTT.